The 9 T cell receptor beta chains reported below all come from one sample, sequenced in a study of OX40 agonist ivuxolimab in advanced cancers. The data were produced by immunoSEQ multiplex PCR, yet TCRdb's version contains in-frame clones alone and is incomplete. The sample has tens of thousands of clones; about 80% are singletons. The material sequenced was CD4+ or CD8+ T cells sorted from blood, taken in a trial of the OX40 agonist ivuxolimab. The receptor set was obtained from an adult with an advanced solid tumor such as melanoma, head and neck, liver or kidney cancer.

A few counts support this clone. V and J are TRBV7-8 and TRBJ1-2, with unresolved D. Per the germline V gene, CDR1 is SGHVS and CDR2 is FQNEAQ. The CDR3 spans 12 residues. Trimming stripped 1 base from V and 9 bases from J, with 9 bases between. The CDR3 DNA is TGTGCCAGCAGCTTAGAACGGGGTCGCTACACCTTC. It yields the protein CASSLERGRYTF.

This chain uses TRBV9 with TRBJ2-3, with 13 bases matching TRBD2. From germline, CDR1 is SGDLS and CDR2 YYNGEE. The CDR3 is made up of 16 amino acids. The junction had 7 bases not matched to a gene; V was cut back by 3 bases and J by 6 bases. The DNA for the CDR3 is TGTGCCAGCAGCGGACCACTAGCGGGGGGGCCCGATACGCAGTATTTT. This codes for CASSGPLAGGPDTQYF.

V is TRBV6-1 and J is TRBJ1-5, with D hard to call. The CDR3 runs 14 residues. With 2 bases removed from V and 4 bases from J, the gap between germline ends came to 9 bases. CDR1 and CDR2 from the germline V gene are MNHNS and SASEGT. CDR3 amino acids: CASSELKENQPQHF. For the CDR3, the DNA is TGTGCCAGCAGTGAACTCAAAGAGAATCAGCCCCAGCATTTT.

The chain carries TRBV28 and TRBJ2-2; the D is unclear. Germline V gives CDR1 MDHEN, CDR2 SYDVKM. The V and J ends lost 9 bases and 5 bases respectively, with 7 bases between them. The CDR3 sequence is 11 residues long. The CDR3 region is CASEDTGELFF. CDR3 sequence (DNA): TGTGCCAGTGAGGATACCGGGGAGCTGTTTTTT.

The gene calls are TRBV5-1 and TRBJ1-2, with 8 bases that match TRBD1. Germline lookup yields CDR1 SGHRS and CDR2 YFSETQ. V lost 3 bases and J lost 1; bases outside the gene matches: 11. This CDR3 spans 17 amino acids. For the CDR3, the DNA is TGCGCCAGCAGCTGGGGGGGACAGGTGCTATTTAACTATGGCTACACCTTC. Amino acids: CASSWGGQVLFNYGYTF.

The J gene is TRBJ2-7, the V gene TRBV7-9; D call uncertain. V lost 1 base and J lost 6, with 13 bases in between. Per the germline V gene, CDR1 is SEHNR and CDR2 is FQNEAQ (reference sequence). This CDR3 is built from 14 residues. The CDR3 DNA reads TGTGCCAGCAGCTTAGGAGTCGGGTCGGCCGAGCAGTACTTC. This sequence encodes CASSLGVGSAEQYF.

The chain uses TRBV7-6 and TRBJ1-1; possibly TRBD1 for D (5 bases). The CDR3 is 16 amino acids. Deletions cut 2 bases from V and 3 bases from J, with 16 bases between. Germline values: CDR1 SGHVS, CDR2 FNYEAQ. The CDR3 nucleotides are TGTGCCAGCAGCTTAAGTACCGGGGCCGTCGACACTGAAGCTTTCTTT. Its protein product is CASSLSTGAVDTEAFF.

The rearrangement uses TRBV7-9 and TRBJ2-1, with 7 positions matching TRBD1. Germline CDR1 and CDR2: SEHNR and FQNEAQ (reference sequence). The CDR3 runs 13 residues. V shed 1 base, J shed 10 bases, and the junction held 4 bases outside the gene matches. CDR3 in DNA: TGTGCCAGCAGCTTAGTAGGGGGCCGAGAGCAGTTCTTC. It is translated as CASSLVGGREQFF.

The chain links TRBV29-1 to TRBJ2-6, with D hard to call. V lost 5 bases and J lost 0, with 11 bases in between. Germline V CDR1 and CDR2: SQVTM, ANQGSEA. The CDR3 spans 15 residues. CDR3 in amino acids: CSVRDTTSGANVLTF. The CDR3 DNA follows: TGCAGCGTTAGAGACACCACCTCTGGGGCCAACGTCCTGACTTTC.